This T cell receptor beta chain was sequenced during a study of radiotherapy plus CTLA-4 blockade in lung cancer. Study-wide background: Among all patients, more than 15% showed objective responses, while about 30% had disease control. Study-wide results and limits: Peripheral blood showed expansion of tumor-derived TCR clones after radiotherapy and ipilimumab.

A word on this clone: What it binds is unknown.

The CDR3 covers 16 residues. Looked up from germline, CDR1 is ENHRY and CDR2 is SYGVKD. V dropped 3 bases and J dropped 1; count of bases not matched to a gene: 8. Repertoires were generated with immunoSEQ multiplex PCR, while TCRdb's copy carries only in-frame clones and drops some. The data show 85,000 to 95,000 clones, about four fifths seen once. Chemo-refractory metastatic non-small-cell lung cancer patients underwent focal radiation alongside CTLA-4 blockade with ipilimumab. The rearrangement links TRBV10-3 to TRBJ1-1; TRBD1 matches 7 bases. The receptor's source is a human donor with non-small cell lung cancer that progressed on radiotherapy plus ipilimumab. The material was peripheral blood, obtained from a patient treated with radiotherapy plus ipilimumab. The CDR3 DNA sequence: TGTGCCATCAGTGACGGTGAGACAGGGCGGAACACTGAAGCTTTCTTT. It specifies CAISDGETGRNTEAFF.